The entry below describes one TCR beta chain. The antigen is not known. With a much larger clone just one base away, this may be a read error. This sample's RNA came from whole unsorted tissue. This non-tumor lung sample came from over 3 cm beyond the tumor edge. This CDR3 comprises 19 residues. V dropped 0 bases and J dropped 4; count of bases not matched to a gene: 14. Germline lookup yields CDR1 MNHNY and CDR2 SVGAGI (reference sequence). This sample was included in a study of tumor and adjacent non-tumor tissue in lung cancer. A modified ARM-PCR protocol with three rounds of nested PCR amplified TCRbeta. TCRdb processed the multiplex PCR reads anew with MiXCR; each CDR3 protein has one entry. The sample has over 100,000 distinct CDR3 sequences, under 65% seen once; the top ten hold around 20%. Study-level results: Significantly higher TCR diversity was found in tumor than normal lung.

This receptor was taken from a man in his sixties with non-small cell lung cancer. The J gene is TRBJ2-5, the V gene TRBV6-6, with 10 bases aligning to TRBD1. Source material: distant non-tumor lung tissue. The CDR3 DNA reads TGTGCCAGCAGTTACTCGTGGGTGCTCGGGACAGGGGTCCTAGAGACCCAGTACTTC. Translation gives CASSYSWVLGTGVLETQYF.